Shown below are 9 T cell receptor beta chains from a single sample sequenced in a study of cytomegalovirus exposure and HLA in healthy donors. PCR primers comprised 60 Vbeta and 13 Jbeta primers. Profiling relied on immunoSEQ multiplex PCR, and the TCRdb table lists in-frame clones only, not all of them. The table has 100,000 to 150,000 clones, roughly 72% seen once. The sample consisted of PBMCs. Receptor source: a male donor in good health and CMV-seronegative.

The chain joins TRBV28 to TRBJ2-3; 13 nucleotides align to TRBD2. The CDR3 spans 17 residues. Trimming removed 6 bases from V and 5 bases from J; junction bases left unmatched: 11. Germline V lookup: CDR1 MDHEN, CDR2 SYDVKM. This CDR3 reads CASRRRLAGGQLDTQYF. CDR3 bases: TGTGCCAGCAGACGAAGACTAGCGGGAGGTCAGTTAGATACGCAGTATTTT.

In its sample, this clone was seen once. V and J are TRBV11-3 and TRBJ2-6, with TRBD1 identical over 10 bases. V lost 5 bases and J lost 2; bases outside the gene matches: 9. The CDR3 has 18 residues. Germline V gene sequence: CDR1 SGHNT, CDR2 YENEEA. The CDR3 reads CASSPRGQGGPGANVLTF. For the CDR3, the DNA is TGTGCCAGCAGCCCCCGAGGACAGGGGGGTCCTGGGGCCAACGTCCTGACTTTC. The full variable domain, in which reference TRBV11-3 and TRBJ2-6 provide the parts outside the CDR3, is EAGVVQSPRYKIIEKKQPVAFWCNPISGHNTLYWYLQNLGQGPELLIRYENEEAVDDSQLPKDRFSAERLKGVDSTLKIQPAELGDSAVYLCASSPRGQGGPGANVLTFGAGSRLTVL.

J is TRBJ1-1 and V is TRBV18; 10 nucleotides match TRBD1. V trimming: 6 bases; J trimming: 3 bases; junction bases outside the gene matches: 7. CDR3 length: 15 residues. Germline V CDR1 and CDR2: KGHSH, LQKENI. The CDR3 reads CASSPGQGLYTEAFF. The DNA of the CDR3 is TGTGCCAGCTCCCCGGGACAGGGGCTTTACACTGAAGCTTTCTTT. The entire variable domain, with the rest obtained from reference TRBV18 and TRBJ1-1, is as follows: NAGVMQNPRHLVRRRGQEARLRCSPMKGHSHVYWYRQLPEEGLKFMVYLQKENIIDESGMPKERFSAEFPKEGPSILRIQQVVRGDSAAYFCASSPGQGLYTEAFFGQGTRLTVV.

This chain joins TRBV29-1 and TRBJ2-7; the match to TRBD2 covers 9 bases. The CDR3 runs 12 residues. Germline V CDR1 and CDR2: SQVTM, ANQGSEA. With 7 bases clipped from V and 5 bases from J, the junction kept 6 bases outside the gene matches. The CDR3 loop is CSGREGWDEQYF. The CDR3, as DNA: TGCAGCGGGCGGGAGGGGTGGGACGAGCAGTACTTC.

CDR3 loop: CASSYSFFYEQYF. CDR3 DNA sequence: TGTGCCAGCAGTTACTCTTTCTTCTACGAGCAGTACTTC. V and J are TRBV6-6 and TRBJ2-7; unclear D gene. The CDR3 is 13 residues long. Trimming removed 0 bases at V and 3 bases at J, with 6 bases between. Germline V gene sequence: CDR1 MNHNY, CDR2 SVGAGI (reference sequence).

The chain links TRBV27 to TRBJ2-7; no firm D call. Trimming cost V 3 bases and J 4 bases, with 10 bases left between them. Germline lookup yields CDR1 MNHEY and CDR2 SMNVEV (reference sequence). This CDR3 has 13 amino acids. The CDR3: CASSLMAGYEQYF. DNA for the CDR3: TGTGCCAGCAGTTTGATGGCAGGATACGAGCAGTACTTC.

The chain has TRBV6-1 and TRBJ1-5, with no clear D. Germline CDR1 and CDR2: MNHNS and SASEGT. This CDR3 contains 18 residues. V shed 3 bases and J shed 3 bases, with 21 bases lying between them. The CDR3 DNA reads TGTGCCAGCAGTGACTACCGGCCGTTGGCAGGAATCAATCAGCCCCAGCATTTT. Translated: CASSDYRPLAGINQPQHF.

This chain connects TRBV10-3 to TRBJ2-2; TRBD1 might be the D (6 bases). CDR1 is ENHRY, CDR2 SYGVKD, per germline. V shed 7 bases and J shed 6 bases, with 18 bases lying between them. CDR3 length: 15 residues. CDR3 protein: CAIKAPTGMAGELFF. The CDR3, as DNA: TGTGCCATCAAAGCCCCGACAGGCATGGCCGGGGAGCTGTTTTTT.

This clone was observed a single time. This sequence joins TRBV30 and TRBJ1-2; D call uncertain. The germline CDR1 and CDR2 sequences are GTSNPN and SVGIG (reference sequence). There are 14 residues in the CDR3. The ends were cut back, 2 bases at V and 2 bases at J, with 12 bases in the middle. The CDR3 coding sequence is TGTGCCTGGAGTATAGAGGTCCCAAACTATGGCTACACCTTC. Its translation is CAWSIEVPNYGYTF. Full variable domain (remainder filled in from reference TRBV30 and TRBJ1-2): SQTIHQWPATLVQPVGSPLSLECTVEGTSNPNLYWYRQAAGRGLQLLFYSVGIGQISSEVPQNLSASRPQDRQFILSSKKLLLSDSGFYLCAWSIEVPNYGYTFGSGTRLTVV.